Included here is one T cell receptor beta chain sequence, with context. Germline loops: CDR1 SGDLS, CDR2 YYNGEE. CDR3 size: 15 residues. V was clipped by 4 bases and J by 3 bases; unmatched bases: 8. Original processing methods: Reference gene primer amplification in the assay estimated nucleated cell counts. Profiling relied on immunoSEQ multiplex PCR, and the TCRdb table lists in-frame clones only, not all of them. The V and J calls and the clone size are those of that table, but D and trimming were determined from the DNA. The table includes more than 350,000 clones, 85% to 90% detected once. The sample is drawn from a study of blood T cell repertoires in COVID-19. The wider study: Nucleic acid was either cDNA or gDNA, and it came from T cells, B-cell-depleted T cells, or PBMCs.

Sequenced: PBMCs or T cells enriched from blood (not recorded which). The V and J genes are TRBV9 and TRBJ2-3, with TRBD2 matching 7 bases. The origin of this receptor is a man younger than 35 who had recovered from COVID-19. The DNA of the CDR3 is TGTGCCAGCAGCTCACGGCGGGGGACGACAGATACGCAGTATTTT. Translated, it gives CASSSRRGTTDTQYF.